This T cell receptor beta chain was observed in a study of CD8 T cells in seronegative destructive rheumatoid arthritis (dated by TCRdb to 2018 to 2020). Describing the broader study: Most of the eight CND-RA patients were receiving biological drugs at sampling. Researchers compared peripheral CD8+ TCRbeta repertoires from patients with CCP-negative destructive rheumatoid arthritis (CND-RA) against repertoires from newly diagnosed seropositive RA, seronegative RA and healthy controls. The seropositive RA, seronegative RA and healthy control comparison cohorts were obtained from an earlier published TCRbeta dataset rather than being newly sequenced.

CND-RA patients tested negative on the clinical CCP2 antibody test, and even with active therapy their joint destruction kept progressing. Every CND-RA patient had failed conventional anti-rheumatic therapy and showed typical joint destruction in the wrists and ankles. Instead of being sampled at diagnosis, CND-RA patients were sampled after long disease histories, which in several cases spanned decades. Roughly 46 millilitres of EDTA-anticoagulated peripheral blood were collected from each patient. Peripheral blood mononuclear cells were isolated by Ficoll-Paque PLUS density gradient separation. AutoMACS magnetic bead positive selection was used to isolate CD8+ cells from fresh or cryopreserved PBMCs, and flow cytometry was used to check purity. Nucleospin Tissue or Tissue XS kits were used to extract genomic DNA, which was then quantified on a Qubit 2.0 fluorometer. Comments on this clone: Its antigen specificity is not known. No base quality values were provided; no much bigger clone lies one nucleotide off.

What the authors observed across the whole study: No public clonotype enrichment survived Benjamini-Hochberg correction across the roughly 100,000 clonotypes tested. CND-RA repertoires showed more CMV-reactive and fewer influenza A-reactive CD8+ TCRbeta sequences than controls and other RA subtypes. The small size of the CND-RA cohort was noted as a limitation of the study. A distinct set of enriched public clonotypes appeared to be present in CND-RA patients, and the authors interpreted this finding as support for a separate disease subset. With age adjusted for, CD8+ TCRbeta repertoires in CND-RA patients appeared less diverse and more clonal than repertoires in other RA subtypes. Without diagnostic samples, TCR repertoire differences may partly reflect poor disease control over the years rather than being present at onset.

The CDR3 numbers 10 residues from cysteine through phenylalanine. Here the CDR3 DNA is all that survives: 30 bases in frame from base 1. V and J lose 11 bases and 3 bases, and a span of 7 bases separates them. The germline V gene specifies ENHRY as CDR1 and SYGVKD as CDR2. Genomic DNA from CD8+ cells was used for TCRbeta sequencing, which was performed according to the manufacturer's instructions. TCRbeta sequencing used the immunoSEQ assay and was run at a genomics technology centre in Finland. The paper's data handling went like this. Clonotype tables generated by the immunoSEQ preprocessing pipeline were converted into VDJtools format, and non-productive clonotypes were filtered out. Any sample with fewer than 10,000 reads was excluded, the remaining samples were subsampled to 10,000 reads, and most of the eight CND-RA samples made it through. The VDJtools CalcDiversityStats function was applied to data subsampled to 10,000 reads to calculate Shannon-Wiener, Simpson and clonality indices. Non-singleton TCRbeta clonotypes were hard-matched, with no mismatches allowed, against VDJdb to infer antigen specificity. Clusters with potentially shared antigen targets were formed by grouping CDR3 sequences that differed by one amino acid (Hamming distance 1). After each group was resampled to six samples, one-sided Fisher's exact tests checked public clonotypes for group enrichment, with the whole procedure repeated ten times. As stored in TCRdb, this immuneACCESS dataset retains in-frame rearrangements with V and J assigned. A fraction of the clones does not appear; measured against another copy, unresolved V genes explain less than half of the discrepancy, and the remainder lacks a known reason. The DNA was the basis for D and trimming; V, J and clone size are from that table. The sample table holds thousands of clones, of which approximately 72% were seen once. The ten largest clones add up to roughly a third of the sample.

The specimen was CD8+ T cells from blood. The TCR comes from a woman aged 45 to 70 with seronegative destructive rheumatoid arthritis. The sequence joins TRBV10-3 to TRBJ1-1, with the D gene call left open. The CDR3 corresponds to CAVGDTEAFF. Read as DNA, the sequence is TGTGCCGTCGGGGACACTGAAGCTTTCTTT.